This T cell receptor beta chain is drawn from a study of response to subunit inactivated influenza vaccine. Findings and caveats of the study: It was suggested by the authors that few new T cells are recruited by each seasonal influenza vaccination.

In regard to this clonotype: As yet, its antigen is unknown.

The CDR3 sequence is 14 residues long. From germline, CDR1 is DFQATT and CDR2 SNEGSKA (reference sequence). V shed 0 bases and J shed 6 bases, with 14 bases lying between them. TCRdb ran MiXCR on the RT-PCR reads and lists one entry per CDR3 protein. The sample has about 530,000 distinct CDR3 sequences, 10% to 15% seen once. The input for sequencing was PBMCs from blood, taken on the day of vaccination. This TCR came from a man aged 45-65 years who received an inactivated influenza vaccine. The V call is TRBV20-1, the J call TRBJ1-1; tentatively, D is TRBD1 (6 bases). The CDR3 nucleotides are TGCAGTGCTAGAGATTCGAGGGGGGCCGCTGAAGCTTTCTTT. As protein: CSARDSRGAAEAFF.